This TCR beta chain was captured by sequencing in a study of Graves' ophthalmopathy and Graves' hyperthyroidism. Comment on this clonotype: Its antigen is still unknown.

The study amplified TCR beta CDR3 regions using RNA transcripts. RT-PCR in the first round used HTBI primers; a second-round multiplex PCR followed. MiXCR, applied by TCRdb to the multiplex PCR reads, yields one record per CDR3 protein. Of about 590,000 distinct CDR3 sequences listed, under 45% are singletons. General observations from the study: From stable hyperthyroidism, ophthalmopathy was separated by a 13-signature model with approximately 90% sensitivity and roughly 81% specificity.

The receptor was derived from an adult man with Graves' hyperthyroidism. Sequencing was done on a sample of peripheral blood or thyroid tissue (not recorded which).

This CDR3 is CSARDQDRGVTGELFF. The CDR3 DNA is TGCAGTGCTAGAGATCAGGACAGGGGTGTCACCGGGGAGCTGTTTTTT. The chain carries TRBV20-1 and TRBJ2-2; 9 nucleotides line up with TRBD1. Germline assignment: CDR1 DFQATT and CDR2 SNEGSKA (reference sequence). Trimming removed 0 bases from V and 4 bases from J; junction bases left unmatched: 6. The CDR3 contains 16 residues.